These T cell receptor beta chains were read from a single sample in a study of beta chain features in type 1 diabetes. The data were produced by immunoSEQ multiplex PCR, yet TCRdb's version contains in-frame clones alone and is incomplete. This table has around 340,000 clones, around 9.3% appearing once. Sequencing was performed on central memory CD4+ T cells from blood. All receptors derive from a man aged 30-40 years with type 1 diabetes. Each CDR3 is given with its conserved first and last residue. A D gene is named only where the DNA matches it firmly. Clone size is shown for a subset of rows, as once, few, many or a class of expanded clone.

D	V	size	J	CDR3	DNA
NA	TRBV14	few	TRBJ1-5	CASSQDSGSHQPQHF	TGTGCCAGCAGCCAAGATTCGGGGAGCCATCAGCCCCAGCATTTT
TRBD2	TRBV11-2	few	TRBJ2-2	CASTQGLAGGANTGELFF	TGTGCCAGCACCCAGGGACTAGCGGGGGGAGCGAACACCGGGGAGCTGTTTTTT
NA	TRBV5-4	few	TRBJ1-2	CASSSWGDTQNYGYTF	TGTGCCAGCAGCTCCTGGGGGGACACTCAAAACTATGGCTACACCTTC
NA	TRBV7-9	NA	TRBJ2-3	CASSLGAALDTQYF	TGTGCCAGCAGCTTAGGGGCCGCTTTGGATACGCAGTATTTT
NA	TRBV10-3	many	TRBJ2-7	CAISERAGPYEQYF	TGTGCCATCAGTGAAAGGGCGGGTCCCTACGAGCAGTACTTC
NA	TRBV4-1	NA	TRBJ2-1	CASSQEGLRTGQFF	TGCGCCAGCAGCCAAGAGGGACTCCGGACCGGGCAGTTCTTC
TRBD1	TRBV11-2	few	TRBJ2-5	CASSLGPGQGETQYF	TGTGCCAGCAGCTTGGGACCGGGACAGGGGGAGACCCAGTACTTC
NA	TRBV7-2	few	TRBJ2-2	CASSLSQGPSTGELFF	TGTGCCAGCAGCTTAAGCCAGGGACCCAGCACCGGGGAGCTGTTTTTT
NA	TRBV4-3	few	TRBJ1-1	CASSQDGQGSNTEAFF	TGCGCCAGCAGCCAAGACGGGCAGGGCTCGAACACTGAAGCTTTCTTT
TRBD2	TRBV4-1	NA	TRBJ2-1	CASSQSGTSYNEQFF	TGCGCCAGCAGCCAGAGCGGGACCTCCTACAATGAGCAGTTCTTC
NA	TRBV7-2	few	TRBJ1-1	CASSPQEDTEAFF	TGTGCCAGCAGCCCCCAGGAGGACACTGAAGCTTTCTTT
NA	TRBV18	few	TRBJ2-2	CASSRQVSEAGELFF	TGTGCCAGCTCACGGCAGGTGTCTGAAGCCGGGGAGCTGTTTTTT
NA	TRBV7-7	few	TRBJ1-4	CASSFTSNEKLFF	TGTGCTAGCAGCTTTACTAGCAATGAAAAACTGTTTTTT
NA	TRBV29-1	few	TRBJ2-3	CSVLATLVSTDTQYF	TGCAGCGTGCTAGCGACCCTAGTAAGCACAGATACGCAGTATTTT
NA	TRBV7-8	NA	TRBJ1-2	CASSPPSGLPYGYTF	TGTGCCAGCAGCCCCCCCTCCGGGTTGCCCTATGGCTACACCTTC
TRBD2	TRBV2	NA	TRBJ2-5	CASSEWASGGQETQYF	TGTGCCAGCAGTGAGTGGGCTAGCGGGGGGCAAGAGACCCAGTACTTC
TRBD1	TRBV10-3	many	TRBJ1-1	CAIGTVNTEAFF	TGTGCCATCGGGACAGTGAACACTGAAGCTTTCTTT
TRBD2	TRBV7-2	NA	TRBJ2-5	CASSGQRGGRETQYF	TGTGCCAGCAGCGGCCAGCGGGGGGGCCGAGAGACCCAGTACTTC
TRBD1	TRBV5-1	few	TRBJ2-5	CASSPGQGEETQYF	TGCGCCAGCAGCCCGGGACAGGGGGAAGAGACCCAGTACTTC
TRBD1	TRBV15	NA	TRBJ2-5	CATSGPPDRDEETQYF	TGTGCCACCAGCGGTCCTCCGGACAGGGACGAGGAGACCCAGTACTTC
NA	TRBV30	few	TRBJ1-2	CAWSVEFQLRDGPFRGYTF	TGTGCCTGGAGTGTAGAATTTCAGTTGCGGGACGGACCATTCCGTGGCTACACCTTC
NA	TRBV28	many	TRBJ1-1	CASSRPGRSMRAEAFF	TGTGCCAGCAGTCGACCGGGACGGTCAATGAGGGCTGAAGCTTTCTTT
TRBD2	TRBV4-3	few	TRBJ2-2	CASSQMEGRGANTGELFF	TGCGCCAGCAGCCAAATGGAAGGCCGGGGGGCGAACACCGGGGAGCTGTTTTTT
NA	TRBV19	few	TRBJ1-1	CASRLRVGNTEAFF	TGTGCCAGTAGGCTTAGGGTCGGGAACACTGAAGCTTTCTTT
NA	TRBV6-5	few	TRBJ1-5	CASSYRQGTGNQPQHF	TGTGCCAGCAGTTACCGGCAGGGAACGGGCAATCAGCCCCAGCATTTT
TRBD1	TRBV30	few	TRBJ1-5	CAWTPGTGGDGQPQHF	TGTGCCTGGACCCCTGGGACAGGGGGTGACGGTCAGCCCCAGCATTTT
NA	TRBV2	NA	TRBJ2-5	CAGTTGFGETQYF	TGTGCCGGCACCACAGGGTTTGGGGAGACCCAGTACTTC
TRBD2	TRBV20-1	NA	TRBJ2-1	CSATSSNEQFF	TGCAGTGCGACTAGCAGCAATGAGCAGTTCTTC
NA	TRBV6-5	few	TRBJ2-5	CASSQNGGTQYF	TGTGCCAGCAGTCAAAACGGGGGGACCCAGTACTTC
NA	TRBV6-5	few	TRBJ2-7	CASRGVLDEQYF	TGTGCCAGTAGAGGGGTTCTGGACGAGCAGTACTTC
TRBD1	TRBV5-1	few	TRBJ1-2	CASSFGQVPDYGYTF	TGCGCCAGCAGCTTCGGACAGGTGCCGGACTATGGCTACACCTTC
TRBD1	TRBV7-2	NA	TRBJ1-4	CASSSDRVDEKLFF	TGTGCCAGCAGTTCGGACAGGGTAGACGAAAAACTGTTTTTT
TRBD1	TRBV7-2	few	TRBJ2-5	CASSRDRGPETQYF	TGTGCCAGCAGCCGGGACAGGGGGCCAGAGACCCAGTACTTC
NA	TRBV15	NA	TRBJ2-7	CATSRIQEYEQYF	TGTGCCACCAGCAGAATACAGGAGTACGAGCAGTACTTC
TRBD1	TRBV19	NA	TRBJ1-5	CASSIPGTGSMNQPQHF	TGTGCCAGTAGTATCCCCGGGACAGGGTCCATGAATCAGCCCCAGCATTTT
NA	TRBV7-9	few	TRBJ2-1	CASSVAGDNEQFF	TGTGCCAGCAGCGTAGCCGGCGACAATGAGCAGTTCTTC
NA	TRBV11-2	few	TRBJ2-7	CASSLVEGTEQYF	TGTGCCAGCAGCTTAGTTGAGGGGACCGAGCAGTACTTC
TRBD1	TRBV5-6	NA	TRBJ1-4	CASSTYRGQLFF	TGTGCCAGCAGCACTTACAGGGGGCAACTGTTTTTT
TRBD1	TRBV29-1	NA	TRBJ1-1	CSVRGTGYTEAFF	TGCAGCGTGAGGGGGACAGGGTACACTGAAGCTTTCTTT
TRBD1	TRBV7-9	NA	TRBJ1-4	CASSPGDRDLEKLFF	TGTGCCAGCAGCCCGGGGGACAGGGACCTTGAAAAACTGTTTTTT
NA	TRBV11-2	NA	TRBJ2-5	CASSLDHDSWETQYF	TGTGCCAGCAGCTTAGATCATGACAGTTGGGAGACCCAGTACTTC